This T cell receptor beta chain is drawn from a study of regulatory T cells in long-lasting Graves disease. About the study: Persistent Graves' disease denoted over 5 years of antithyroid drugs plus positive TSH receptor antibodies. Study results and caveats: More public clonotypes were shared by persistent patients (around 3,000) than by new patients (more than 950).

This clonotype was seen ten or more times. The antigen remains undetermined. Arm-PCR of CDR3 regions with iRepertoire HTBI primers generated TCR beta libraries. MiXCR was run by TCRdb on the multiplex PCR reads, yielding one entry per CDR3 protein. The data contain under 350,000 distinct CDR3 sequences, more than 20% of them singletons. Noted time point: persistent/refractory GD, antithyroid drugs over 5 years with positive TRAb. From RNA extracted from PBMCs, the TCR library was made. The sequence was obtained from a female donor with Graves disease. Sample: peripheral blood mononuclear cells (PBMCs), taken when the disease was refractory, from a patient treated with antithyroid drugs.

The CDR3: CASSPQGVERSPLHF. The CDR3 region has the DNA TGTGCCAGCAGCCCTCAGGGGGTCGAAAGGTCACCCCTCCACTTT. The chain has TRBV11-2 and TRBJ1-6, with 7 bases that match TRBD1. Germline CDR1 is SGHAT and CDR2 is FQNNGV. CDR3 length equals 15 residues. The J segment lost 10 bases and the V segment lost 5 bases, leaving 11 bases of the junction unmatched.